The source of this T cell receptor beta chain is a study of shared clonotypes between healthy human individuals. The CDR3 contains 16 residues. Germline lookup yields CDR1 SGHRS and CDR2 YFSETQ. Trimming removed 0 bases at V and 3 bases at J, with 12 bases between. Sequencing used immunoSEQ multiplex PCR; TCRdb keeps in-frame clones, though not all of them. The table includes roughly 1.4 million clones, 98% detected once. This chain joins TRBV5-1 and TRBJ2-2; D is uncertain. Sequencing was carried out using naive CD4+ T cells sorted from blood. The subset denotes: CD45RA+ positively selected. This TCR came from a man aged 25-45 years in good health. The CDR3 protein is CASSLVSSADTGELFF. The DNA of the CDR3 is TGCGCCAGCAGCTTGGTTTCGAGCGCCGACACCGGGGAGCTGTTTTTT.